These T cell receptor beta chains were read from a single sample in a study of regulatory T cells in long-lasting Graves disease. TCRdb independently ran MiXCR on the multiplex PCR reads; one entry per CDR3 protein. Among about 540,000 distinct CDR3 sequences listed, approximately 13% were seen once. The same sample was also used in a study of T cells in Graves' hyperthyroidism and ophthalmopathy.

Sequencing used peripheral blood mononuclear cells (PBMCs), obtained at new diagnosis, from a patient treated with antithyroid drugs. These receptors were collected from a young man with Graves disease. Each CDR3 is given with its conserved first and last residue. A D gene is named only where the DNA matches it firmly. The size field is filled for only some rows; it gives once, few, many or a size class.

cdr3_length | d_call | j_call | v_call | clone_size | cdr3_nt | cdr3_aa
13 | NA | TRBJ2-7 | TRBV27 | many | TGTGCCAGCAGTTCCACCTCCCCCTACGAGCAGTACTTC | CASSSTSPYEQYF
16 | TRBD1 | TRBJ1-5 | TRBV6-1 | many | TGTGCCAGCAGAGGGGACAGGGGAACGCGCAATCAGCCCCAGCATTTT | CASRGDRGTRNQPQHF
13 | TRBD2 | TRBJ2-7 | TRBV10-3 | few | TGTGCCATCAAGACGGGAGGGATGTACGAGCAGTACTTC | CAIKTGGMYEQYF
15 | NA | TRBJ2-6 | TRBV14 | NA | TGTGCCAGCAGCCAAGGACCCCTAGGGGCCAACGTCCTGACTTTC | CASSQGPLGANVLTF
15 | TRBD2 | TRBJ2-7 | TRBV7-2 | NA | TGTGCCAGCAGCACTCCCGGGACTAGCGGATACGAGCAGCACTTC | CASSTPGTSGYEQHF
14 | NA | TRBJ2-7 | TRBV18 | NA | TGTGCCAGCTCACGACCACTAGCACTCTACGAGCAGTACTTC | CASSRPLALYEQYF
14 | TRBD1 | TRBJ1-2 | TRBV4-2 | few | TGTGCCAGCAGCCAGGGGACAGGGCTTGGGGGCTACACCTTC | CASSQGTGLGGYTF
17 | TRBD1 | TRBJ2-7 | TRBV5-1 | many | TGCGCCAGCAGCTGGGGGACGGGAGGGACAGGGGCCTACGAGCAGTACTTC | CASSWGTGGTGAYEQYF
15 | TRBD1 | TRBJ2-5 | TRBV6-1 | many | TGTGCCAGCAGACTGAACGTAGGGGGCGGAGAGACCCAGTACTTC | CASRLNVGGGETQYF
16 | TRBD2 | TRBJ2-3 | TRBV11-2 | many | TGTGCCAGCAGCACCCCACTAGCGGGTGGCACAGATACGCAGTATTTT | CASSTPLAGGTDTQYF
15 | NA | TRBJ2-5 | TRBV6-5 | many | TGTGCCAGCAGTTTTCCGGGAGCCGGCCAAGAGACCCAGTACTTC | CASSFPGAGQETQYF
15 | NA | TRBJ2-3 | TRBV29-1 | many | TGCAGCTCCATTAGGCTGGCGGAAAACACAGATACGCAGTATTTT | CSSIRLAENTDTQYF
15 | TRBD2 | TRBJ2-5 | TRBV10-2 | few | TGCGCCAGCAGTGAGTTTACTAGCGGGAGTGAGACCCAGTACTTC | CASSEFTSGSETQYF
16 | TRBD1 | TRBJ1-2 | TRBV2 | many | TGTGCCAGCACCAACCAAGGCTCCGGGACAGGGATTGGCTACACCTTC | CASTNQGSGTGIGYTF
12 | TRBD1 | TRBJ2-7 | TRBV7-9 | many | TGTGCCAGCAGCCGGACAGGGCGCGAGCAGTACTTC | CASSRTGREQYF
15 | NA | TRBJ1-2 | TRBV6-1 | many | TGTGCCAGCGGCGCGGGGCCTAACAATCTACGCGGCTACACCTTC | CASGAGPNNLRGYTF
15 | TRBD2 | TRBJ2-7 | TRBV6-6 | many | TGTGCCAGCAGTTACTCGATCGGGAGGGCCGGAGAGCAGTACTTC | CASSYSIGRAGEQYF
13 | NA | TRBJ1-5 | TRBV6-5 | NA | TGTGCCAGCAGTTACAGGTTACGACAGCCCCAGCATTTT | CASSYRLRQPQHF
14 | NA | TRBJ1-4 | TRBV2 | many | TGTGCCAGCAACAGGGACTCCGGGGGGGAAAAACTGTTTTTT | CASNRDSGGEKLFF
17 | NA | TRBJ2-3 | TRBV10-3 | many | TGTGCCATCAGTGGGCGGGCCATCCTTTTGCCCACAGATACGCAGTATTTT | CAISGRAILLPTDTQYF
15 | NA | TRBJ2-2 | TRBV28 | many | TGTGCCAGCAGTTTCCTTGAAGGGCCGGGCGGGGAGCTGTTTTTT | CASSFLEGPGGELFF
15 | NA | TRBJ2-1 | TRBV27 | many | TGTGCCAGCATCGCCGTCGGGGGCTCCTACAATGAGCAGTTCTTC | CASIAVGGSYNEQFF
18 | TRBD2 | TRBJ2-3 | TRBV12-3/TRBV12-4 | many | TGTGCCAGCAGTCCGTGGGGGGTAGCGGGAGTGATCGCAGATACGCAGTATTTT | CASSPWGVAGVIADTQYF
14 | TRBD1 | TRBJ1-4 | TRBV7-2 | many | TGTGCCAGCAGCCCCGGGACAGGAGATAAAAAACTGTTTTTT | CASSPGTGDKKLFF
13 | NA | TRBJ2-5 | TRBV29-1 | many | TGCAGCGTTTTTGGGGCCGATAGCGAGACCCAGTACTTC | CSVFGADSETQYF
13 | NA | TRBJ2-1 | TRBV11-3 | NA | TGTGCCAGCAGCTTAGATAGAGGACCTGAGCAGTTCTTC | CASSLDRGPEQFF
16 | TRBD1 | TRBJ2-7 | TRBV7-2 | many | TGTGCCAGCAGCTTAGCCTCGGGACAGGCTTCCTACGAGCAGTACTTC | CASSLASGQASYEQYF
17 | TRBD2 | TRBJ2-5 | TRBV14 | many | TGTGCCAGCAGCCAAAATAGACTAGCGGGAGCAAGAGAGACCCAGTACTTC | CASSQNRLAGARETQYF
16 | TRBD2 | TRBJ2-3 | TRBV5-1 | many | TGCGCCAGCAGCTTGCAGGGGACTAGCGGGATAGATACGCAGTATTTT | CASSLQGTSGIDTQYF
12 | NA | TRBJ2-5 | TRBV13 | many | TGTGCCAGCGGGGCTTTCCAAGAGACCCAGTACTTC | CASGAFQETQYF
15 | NA | TRBJ1-3 | TRBV2 | many | TGTGCCAGCAGGGTTGAAGGACAGATAGGAAACACCATATATTTT | CASRVEGQIGNTIYF
17 | NA | TRBJ2-4 | TRBV19 | NA | TGTGCCAGTAGTCTGGCGGGCTTTTTCCTAGCCAAAAACATTCAGTACTTC | CASSLAGFFLAKNIQYF
13 | NA | TRBJ2-7 | TRBV27 | many | TGTGCCAGCAGGACCGGACCGACGGGCGAGCAGTACTTC | CASRTGPTGEQYF
15 | TRBD2 | TRBJ2-5 | TRBV12-3/TRBV12-4 | many | TGTGCCAGCAGTTCCCAAGCGGGAGAACCGGGAACCCAGTACTTC | CASSSQAGEPGTQYF
17 | NA | TRBJ2-2 | TRBV4-1 | NA | TGCGCCAGCAGCTCAGGGTCCAGCGTCGCGAACACCGGGGAGCTGTTTTTT | CASSSGSSVANTGELFF
17 | TRBD1 | TRBJ2-1 | TRBV12-5 | few | TGTGCTAGTGGTTTGCCGATCGACAGGGGCCGGAGGAATGAGCAGTTCTTC | CASGLPIDRGRRNEQFF
17 | TRBD1 | TRBJ2-2 | TRBV11-2 | many | TGTGCCAGCAGCTTACGTCATCGGACAGGCAATGCCGGGGAGCTGTTTTTT | CASSLRHRTGNAGELFF
12 | NA | TRBJ1-2 | TRBV2 | many | TGTGCCAGCAGTGCGGAAACATATGGCTACACCTTC | CASSAETYGYTF